Here is one T cell receptor (beta chain) with its context. Its cognate antigen is unknown. This entry is derived from a study of cytomegalovirus exposure and HLA in healthy donors. Study-wide points: Researchers catalogued around 150 TCR beta chains as cytomegalovirus-associated. In a later analysis, several top co-occurrence clusters appeared linked to parvovirus B19, influenza, CMV and Epstein-Barr virus. According to a later analysis, donors in an Asian-associated ancestry cluster reportedly had fewer N-insertions than the roughly 670-donor mean. Reportedly, cytomegalovirus status was diagnosed with high sensitivity and specificity.

With V trimmed by 4 bases and J by 5 bases, 6 bases remained unmatched. Per the germline V gene, CDR1 is SGDLS and CDR2 is YYNGEE. This CDR3 has 15 residues. PCR primers comprised 60 Vbeta and 13 Jbeta primers. Sequenced by immunoSEQ multiplex PCR; TCRdb stores in-frame clones only, minus some. The profile covers about 86,000 clones, with about 74% appearing a single time and 6.2% taken by the ten largest. Sequencing was performed on PBMCs. V usage is TRBV9 and J usage is TRBJ2-7; 13 positions agree with TRBD2. The clonotype was recovered from a woman between 45 and 65 years old in good health and CMV-seropositive. The CDR3 here is CASSPGTSGADEQYF. The CDR3 nucleotides read TGTGCCAGCAGCCCCGGGACTAGCGGGGCAGACGAGCAGTACTTC.